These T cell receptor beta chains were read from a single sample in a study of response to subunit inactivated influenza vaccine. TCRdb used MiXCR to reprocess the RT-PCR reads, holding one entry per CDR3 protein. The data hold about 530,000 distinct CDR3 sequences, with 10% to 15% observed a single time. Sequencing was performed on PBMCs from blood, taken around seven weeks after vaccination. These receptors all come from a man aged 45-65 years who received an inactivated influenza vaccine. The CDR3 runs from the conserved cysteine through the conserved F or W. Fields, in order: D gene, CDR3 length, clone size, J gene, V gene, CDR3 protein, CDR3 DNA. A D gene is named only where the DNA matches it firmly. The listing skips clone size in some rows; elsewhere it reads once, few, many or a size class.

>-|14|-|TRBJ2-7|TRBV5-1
CASSLDIGSYEQYF
TGCGCCAGCAGCTTGGACATTGGGTCCTACGAGCAGTACTTC
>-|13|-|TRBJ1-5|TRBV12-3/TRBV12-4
CASRQSSNQPQHF
TGTGCCAGCCGCCAAAGTAGCAATCAGCCCCAGCATTTT
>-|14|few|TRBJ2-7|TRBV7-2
CASSLVVGTYEQYF
TGTGCCAGCAGCTTAGTAGTGGGAACCTACGAGCAGTACTTC
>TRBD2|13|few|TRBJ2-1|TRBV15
CATSTTSGNEQFF
TGTGCCACCAGCACGACTAGCGGCAATGAGCAGTTCTTC
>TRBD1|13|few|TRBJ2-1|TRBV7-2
CASSQGQRYEQFF
TGTGCCAGCAGCCAGGGACAGAGGTATGAGCAGTTCTTC
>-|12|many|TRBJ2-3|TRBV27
CASGQNTDTQYF
TGTGCCAGCGGACAGAACACAGATACGCAGTATTTT
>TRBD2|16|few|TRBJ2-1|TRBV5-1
CASSSYSGGVYNEQFF
TGCGCCAGCAGCAGTTATAGCGGGGGGGTTTACAATGAGCAGTTCTTC
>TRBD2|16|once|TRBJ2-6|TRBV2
CASSGLAGAGANVLTF
TGTGCCAGCAGTGGGTTAGCGGGAGCTGGGGCCAACGTCCTGACTTTC
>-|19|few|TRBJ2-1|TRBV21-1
CASSSRPLTSGGPYNEQFF
TGTGCCAGCAGCAGCCGGCCTCTGACTAGCGGGGGGCCCTACAATGAGCAGTTCTTC
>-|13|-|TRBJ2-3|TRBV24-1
CATSDPGTAPQYF
TGTGCCACCAGTGACCCCGGGACCGCGCCGCAGTATTTT
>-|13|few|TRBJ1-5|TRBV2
CASMGGIHQPQHF
TGTGCCAGCATGGGGGGGATCCATCAGCCCCAGCATTTT
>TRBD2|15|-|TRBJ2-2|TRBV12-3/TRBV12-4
CASSLSGGAPGELFF
TGTGCCAGCAGTTTAAGCGGGGGGGCCCCCGGGGAGCTGTTTTTT
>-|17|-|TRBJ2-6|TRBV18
CASSPWADRSGANVLTF
TGTGCCAGCTCACCATGGGCGGATCGATCTGGGGCCAACGTCCTGACTTTC
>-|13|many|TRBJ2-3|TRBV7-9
CASSLEVRDTQYF
TGTGCCAGCAGCTTAGAGGTCCGCGATACGCAGTATTTT
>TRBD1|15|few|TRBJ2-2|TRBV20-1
CSARAGTGSTGELFF
TGCAGTGCTAGAGCCGGGACAGGTTCCACCGGGGAGCTGTTTTTT
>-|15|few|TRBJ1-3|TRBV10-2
CASSDYLVTGNTIYF
TGCGCCAGCAGTGATTATCTGGTAACTGGAAACACCATATATTTT
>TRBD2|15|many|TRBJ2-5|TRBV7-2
CASSLTGTSQETQYF
TGTGCCAGCAGCTTAACAGGGACTAGCCAAGAGACCCAGTACTTC
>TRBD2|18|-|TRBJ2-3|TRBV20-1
CSARDRFGTSGYTDTQYF
TGCAGTGCTAGAGATAGGTTTGGGACTAGCGGCTACACAGATACGCAGTATTTT
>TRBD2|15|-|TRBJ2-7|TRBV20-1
CSARRGGTTPYEQYF
TGCAGTGCTAGAAGGGGCGGGACTACCCCCTACGAGCAGTACTTC
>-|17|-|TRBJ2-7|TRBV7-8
CASSLKGRTLSSREQYF
TGTGCCAGCAGCTTAAAGGGGCGAACCCTATCTTCTCGTGAGCAGTACTTC
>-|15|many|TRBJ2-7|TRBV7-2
CASSGSAQSSYEQYF
TGTGCCAGCAGTGGATCTGCTCAGAGCTCCTACGAGCAGTACTTC
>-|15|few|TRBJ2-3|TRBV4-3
CASSQDYGSTDTQYF
TGCGCCAGCAGCCAAGATTATGGCAGCACAGATACGCAGTATTTT
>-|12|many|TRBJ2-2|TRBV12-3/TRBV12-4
CASSPGRGELFF
TGTGCCAGCAGTCCGGGCCGGGGGGAGCTGTTTTTT
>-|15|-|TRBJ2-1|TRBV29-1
CSVEDRLFSYNEQFF
TGCAGCGTTGAAGATCGGCTTTTCTCCTACAATGAGCAGTTCTTC
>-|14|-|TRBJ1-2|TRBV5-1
CASSLDSTNYGYTF
TGCGCCAGCAGCTTGGACTCAACTAACTATGGCTACACCTTC
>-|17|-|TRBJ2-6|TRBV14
CASTPGRGYSGANVLTF
TGTGCCAGCACCCCAGGGCGGGGCTACTCCGGGGCCAACGTCCTGACTTTC
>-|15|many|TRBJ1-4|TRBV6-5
CASSYSQGLGEKLFF
TGTGCCAGCAGTTATTCACAGGGACTAGGGGAAAAACTGTTTTTT
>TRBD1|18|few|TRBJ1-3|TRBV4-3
CASSQERGQGGAGNTIYF
TGCGCCAGCAGCCAAGAGAGGGGACAGGGAGGAGCTGGAAACACCATATATTTT